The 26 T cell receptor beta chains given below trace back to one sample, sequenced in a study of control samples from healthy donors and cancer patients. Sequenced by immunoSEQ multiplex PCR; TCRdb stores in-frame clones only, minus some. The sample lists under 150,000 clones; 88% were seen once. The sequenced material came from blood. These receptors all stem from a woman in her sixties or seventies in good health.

The CDR3 DNA is TGTGCCAGCAGGGACAGGCTTAACATGAACACTGAAGCTTTCTTT. Protein sequence: CASRDRLNMNTEAFF. The rearrangement links TRBV6-6 to TRBJ1-1, with 7 bases aligning to TRBD1. J lost 0 bases, V lost 6 bases, and 7 bases had no gene match. The CDR3 is 15 residues long. Germline CDR1 MNHNY, CDR2 SVGAGI (reference sequence).

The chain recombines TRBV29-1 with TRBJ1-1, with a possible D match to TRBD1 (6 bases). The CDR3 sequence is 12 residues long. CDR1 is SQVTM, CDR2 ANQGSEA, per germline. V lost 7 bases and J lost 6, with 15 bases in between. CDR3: CSATQGGSEAFF. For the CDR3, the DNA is TGCAGCGCCACCCAAGGGGGATCTGAAGCTTTCTTT.

The CDR3 loop reads CASSLGGTTNEKLFF. The DNA of the CDR3 is TGTGCCAGCAGCTTGGGGGGGACAACTAATGAAAAACTGTTTTTT. The gene calls are TRBV5-4 and TRBJ1-4, with D possibly matching TRBD1 (5 bases). The germline gives CDR1 SGHNT, CDR2 YYREEE (reference sequence). This CDR3 is 15 amino acids long. The V end was cut by 0 bases, the J end by 0 bases, with 6 bases between. Filled out from reference TRBV5-4 and TRBJ1-4, the complete variable domain reads ETGVTQSPTHLIKTRGQQVTLRCSSQSGHNTVSWYQQALGQGPQFIFQYYREEENGRGNFPPRFSGLQFPNYSSELNVNALELDDSALYLCASSLGGTTNEKLFFGSGTQLSVL.

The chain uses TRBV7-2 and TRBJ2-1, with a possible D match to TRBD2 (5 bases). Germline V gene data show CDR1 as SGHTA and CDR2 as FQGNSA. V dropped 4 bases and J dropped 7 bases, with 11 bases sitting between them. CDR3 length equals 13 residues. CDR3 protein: CASSSYTRNEQFF. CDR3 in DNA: TGTGCCAGCAGCTCGTATACTAGGAATGAGCAGTTCTTC. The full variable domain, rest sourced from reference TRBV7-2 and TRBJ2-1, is GAGVSQSPSNKVTEKGKDVELRCDPISGHTALYWYRQSLGQGLEFLIYFQGNSAPDKSGLPSDRFSAERTGGSVSTLTIQRTQQEDSAVYLCASSSYTRNEQFFGPGTRLTVL.

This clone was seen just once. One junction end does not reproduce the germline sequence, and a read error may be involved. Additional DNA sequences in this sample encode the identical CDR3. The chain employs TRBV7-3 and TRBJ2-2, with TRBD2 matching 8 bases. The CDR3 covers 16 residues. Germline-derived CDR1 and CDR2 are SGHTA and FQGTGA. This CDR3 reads CASSLTGGANTGELFF. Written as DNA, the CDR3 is TGTGCCAGCAGCCTAACCGGGGGGGCGAACACCGGGGAGCTGTTTTTT. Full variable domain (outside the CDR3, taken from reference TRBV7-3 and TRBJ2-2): GAGVSQTPSNKVTEKGKYVELRCDPISGHTALYWYRQSLGQGPEFLIYFQGTGAADDSGLPNDRFFAVRPEGSVSTLKIQRTERGDSAVYLCASSLTGGANTGELFFGEGSRLTVL.

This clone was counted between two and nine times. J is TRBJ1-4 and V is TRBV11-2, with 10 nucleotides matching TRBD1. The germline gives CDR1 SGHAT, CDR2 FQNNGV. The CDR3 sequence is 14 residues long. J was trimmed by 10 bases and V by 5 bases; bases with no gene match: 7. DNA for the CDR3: TGTGCCAGCAGCGTGACAGGGGGCGGAGGAAAACTGTTTTTT. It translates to CASSVTGGGGKLFF.

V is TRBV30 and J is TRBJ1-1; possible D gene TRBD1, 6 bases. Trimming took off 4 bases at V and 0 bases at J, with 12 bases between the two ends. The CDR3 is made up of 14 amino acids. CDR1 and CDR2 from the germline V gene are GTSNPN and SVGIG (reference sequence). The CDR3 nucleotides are TGTGCCTGGACTGGACAGTATATGAACACTGAAGCTTTCTTT. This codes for CAWTGQYMNTEAFF. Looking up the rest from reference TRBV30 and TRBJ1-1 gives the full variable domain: SQTIHQWPATLVQPVGSPLSLECTVEGTSNPNLYWYRQAAGRGLQLLFYSVGIGQISSEVPQNLSASRPQDRQFILSSKKLLLSDSGFYLCAWTGQYMNTEAFFGQGTRLTVV.

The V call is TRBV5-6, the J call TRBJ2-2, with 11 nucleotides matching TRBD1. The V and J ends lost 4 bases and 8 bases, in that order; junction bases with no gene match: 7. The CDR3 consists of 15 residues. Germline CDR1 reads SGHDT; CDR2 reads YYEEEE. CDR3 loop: CASSLGQGAWGELFF. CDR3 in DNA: TGTGCCAGCAGCCTCGGACAGGGGGCATGGGGGGAGCTGTTTTTT. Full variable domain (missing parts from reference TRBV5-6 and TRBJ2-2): DAGVTQSPTHLIKTRGQQVTLRCSPKSGHDTVSWYQQALGQGPQFIFQYYEEEERQRGNFPDRFSGHQFPNYSSELNVNALLLGDSALYLCASSLGQGAWGELFFGEGSRLTVL.

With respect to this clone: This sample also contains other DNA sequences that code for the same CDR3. The CDR3 DNA reads TGTGCCAGTAGTATCGGGGACGGTCCCTACGAGCAGTACTTC. It codes for CASSIGDGPYEQYF. The gene calls are TRBV19 and TRBJ2-7, with D possibly being TRBD1 or TRBD2 (5 bases each). CDR3 length equals 14 residues. Trimming took off 3 bases at V and 2 bases at J, with 11 bases between the two ends. CDR1 and CDR2 (germline): LNHDA, SQIVND (reference sequence). Based on the CDR3 plus reference TRBV19 and TRBJ2-7, the full variable domain is DGGITQSPKYLFRKEGQNVTLSCEQNLNHDAMYWYRQDPGQGLRLIYYSQIVNDFQKGDIAEGYSVSREKKESFPLTVTSAQKNPTAFYLCASSIGDGPYEQYFGPGTRLTVT.

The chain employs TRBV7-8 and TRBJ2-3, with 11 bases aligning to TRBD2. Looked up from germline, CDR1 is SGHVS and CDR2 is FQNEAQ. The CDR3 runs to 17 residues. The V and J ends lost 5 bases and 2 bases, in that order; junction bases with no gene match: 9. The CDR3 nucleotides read TGTGCCAGCAGCAAGACGACTAGCGGGACCTACACAGATACGCAGTATTTT. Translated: CASSKTTSGTYTDTQYF.

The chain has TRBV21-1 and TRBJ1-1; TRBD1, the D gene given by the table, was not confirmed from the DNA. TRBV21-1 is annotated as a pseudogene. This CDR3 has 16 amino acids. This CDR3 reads CASSKALRTGRDEAFF. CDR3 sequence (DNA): TGTGCCAGCAGCAAAGCGCTCCGGACAGGGCGGGACGAAGCTTTCTTT.

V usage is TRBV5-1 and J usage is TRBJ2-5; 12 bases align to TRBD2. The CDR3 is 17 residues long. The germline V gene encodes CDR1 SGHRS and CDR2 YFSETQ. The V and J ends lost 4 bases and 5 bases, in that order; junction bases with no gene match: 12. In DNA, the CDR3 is TGCGCCAGCAGCCACTCTAGCGGGGGGGCCAGAACGGAGACCCAGTACTTC. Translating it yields CASSHSSGGARTETQYF.

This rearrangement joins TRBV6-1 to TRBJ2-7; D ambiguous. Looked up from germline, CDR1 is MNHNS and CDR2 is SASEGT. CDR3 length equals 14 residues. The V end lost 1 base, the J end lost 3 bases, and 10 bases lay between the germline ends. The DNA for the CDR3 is TGTGCCAGCAGTGAAGTAACAGCGTACTACGAGCAGTACTTC. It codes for CASSEVTAYYEQYF.

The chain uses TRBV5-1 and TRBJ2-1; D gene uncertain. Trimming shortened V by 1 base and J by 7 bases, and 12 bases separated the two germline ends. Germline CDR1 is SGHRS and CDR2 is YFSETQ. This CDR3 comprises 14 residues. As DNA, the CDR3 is TGCGCCAGCAGCTTGTTGGCTCCCCCGAATGAGCAGTTCTTC. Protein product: CASSLLAPPNEQFF.

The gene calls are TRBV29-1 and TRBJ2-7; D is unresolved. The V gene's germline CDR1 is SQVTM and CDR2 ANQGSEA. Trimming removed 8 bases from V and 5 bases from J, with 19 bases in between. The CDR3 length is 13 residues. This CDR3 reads CSTTGISQHEQYF. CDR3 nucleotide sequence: TGCAGCACCACGGGCATCTCCCAACACGAGCAGTACTTC.

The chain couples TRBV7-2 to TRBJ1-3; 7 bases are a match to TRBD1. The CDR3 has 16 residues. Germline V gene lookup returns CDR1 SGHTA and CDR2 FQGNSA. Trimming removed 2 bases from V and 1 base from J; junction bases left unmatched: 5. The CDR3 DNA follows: TGTGCCAGCAGCTTACCCCGGACAGGTTCTGGAAACACCATATATTTT. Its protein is CASSLPRTGSGNTIYF.

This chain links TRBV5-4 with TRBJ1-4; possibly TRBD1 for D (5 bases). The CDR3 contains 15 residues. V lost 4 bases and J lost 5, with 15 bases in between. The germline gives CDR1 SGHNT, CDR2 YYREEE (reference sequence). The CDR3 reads CASSAIGAKNEKLFF. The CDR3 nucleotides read TGTGCCAGCAGCGCGATCGGGGCGAAAAATGAAAAACTGTTTTTT.

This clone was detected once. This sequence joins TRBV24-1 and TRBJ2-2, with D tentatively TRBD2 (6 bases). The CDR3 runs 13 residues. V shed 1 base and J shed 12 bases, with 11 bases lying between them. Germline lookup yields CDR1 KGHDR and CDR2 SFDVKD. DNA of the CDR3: TGTGCCACCAGTGATTTTACGGCGGGGAAGCTGTTTTTT. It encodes CATSDFTAGKLFF.

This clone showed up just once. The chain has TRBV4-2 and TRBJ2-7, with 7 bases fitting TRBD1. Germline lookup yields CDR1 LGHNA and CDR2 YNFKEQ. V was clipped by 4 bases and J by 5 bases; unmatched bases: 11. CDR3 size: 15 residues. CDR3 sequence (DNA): TGTGCCAGCAGCCCCGGGTCAGGGGGTAGCGACGAGCAGTACTTC. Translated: CASSPGSGGSDEQYF.

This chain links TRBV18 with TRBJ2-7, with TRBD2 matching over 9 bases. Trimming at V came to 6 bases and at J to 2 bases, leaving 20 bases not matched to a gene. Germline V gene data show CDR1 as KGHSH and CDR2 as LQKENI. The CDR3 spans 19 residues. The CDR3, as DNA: TGTGCCAGCTCCGAAACCCCGGGACAGTCTGAGCGGGGGGCCTACGAGCAGTACTTC. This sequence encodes CASSETPGQSERGAYEQYF.

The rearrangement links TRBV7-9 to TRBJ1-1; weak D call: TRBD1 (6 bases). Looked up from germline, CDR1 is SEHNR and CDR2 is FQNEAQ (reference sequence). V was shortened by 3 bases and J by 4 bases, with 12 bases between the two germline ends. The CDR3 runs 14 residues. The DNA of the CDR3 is TGTGCCAGCAGCTTCGCCCAGGGGACCACTGAAGCTTTCTTT. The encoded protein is CASSFAQGTTEAFF.

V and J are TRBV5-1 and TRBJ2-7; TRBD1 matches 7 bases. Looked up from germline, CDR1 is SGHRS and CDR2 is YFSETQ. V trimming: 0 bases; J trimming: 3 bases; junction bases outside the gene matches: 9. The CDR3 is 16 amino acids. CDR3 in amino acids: CASSLVRVGGSYEQYF. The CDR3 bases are TGCGCCAGCAGCTTGGTTCGGGTAGGGGGCAGCTACGAGCAGTACTTC.

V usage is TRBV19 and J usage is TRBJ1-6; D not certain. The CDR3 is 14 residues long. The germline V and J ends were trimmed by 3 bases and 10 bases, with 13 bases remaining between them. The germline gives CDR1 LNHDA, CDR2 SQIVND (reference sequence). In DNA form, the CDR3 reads TGTGCCAGTAGTATTCGGATGGACGCCTCACCCCTCCACTTT. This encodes CASSIRMDASPLHF.

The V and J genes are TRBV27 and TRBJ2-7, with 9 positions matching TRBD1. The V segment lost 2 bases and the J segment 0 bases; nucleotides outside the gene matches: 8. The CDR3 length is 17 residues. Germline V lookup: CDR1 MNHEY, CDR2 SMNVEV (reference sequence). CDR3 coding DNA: TGTGCCAGCAGTTTAGCGGAACCGGGACAGGGCTCCTACGAGCAGTACTTC. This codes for CASSLAEPGQGSYEQYF.

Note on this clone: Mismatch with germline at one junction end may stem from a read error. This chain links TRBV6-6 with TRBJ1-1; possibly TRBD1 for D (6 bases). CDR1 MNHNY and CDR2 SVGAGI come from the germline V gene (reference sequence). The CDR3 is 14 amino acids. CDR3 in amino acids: CASSWDTMNAEAFF. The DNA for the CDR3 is TGTGCCAGCAGCTGGGACACTATGAACGCTGAAGCTTTCTTT.

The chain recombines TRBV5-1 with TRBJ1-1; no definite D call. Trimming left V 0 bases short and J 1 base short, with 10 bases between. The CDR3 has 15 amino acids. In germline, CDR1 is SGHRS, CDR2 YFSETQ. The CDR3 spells CASSLGYGENTEAFF. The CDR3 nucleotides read TGCGCCAGCAGCTTGGGGTATGGGGAGAACACTGAAGCTTTCTTT.